This T cell receptor (beta chain) emerged from a study of T-cell reconstitution after alpha-beta-depleted transplantation in children. Unique molecular identifiers were incorporated during preparation of the TCRbeta library. Via MiXCR, TCRdb re-called the PCR reads, giving one row per CDR3 protein. The sample has approximately 640,000 distinct CDR3 sequences; 16% are singletons. V dropped 5 bases and J dropped 6; count of bases not matched to a gene: 9. The CDR3 totals 16 residues. This sample comprised PBMCs from the stem cell graft donor, obtained from the stem cell graft. The origin of this receptor is a human donor who donated a stem cell graft to a child with acute myeloid leukemia. V gene TRBV12-3 or TRBV12-4 combines with J gene TRBJ2-2; 10 bases map to TRBD1. In DNA, the CDR3 is TGTGCCAGCAGTCCCCCGGGACAGGGGTCGGCCGGGGAGCTGTTTTTT. Translation gives CASSPPGQGSAGELFF.